This record concerns one T cell receptor beta chain sequence. The clone's antigen remains unknown. Per-nucleotide qualities are absent, and no much larger clonotype sits a single base away. This specimen comes from a study of early T cells in non-severe SARS-CoV-2 infection (dated by TCRdb to the early 2020s). Background on the whole study: Because TCR sequencing relied on bulk RNA taken from unsorted whole blood, pairing of alpha and beta chains was not possible.

Deletion took 6 bases off V and 1 base off J, with a span of 15 bases between the germline ends. The CDR3 holds 15 amino acids from the cysteine to the phenylalanine. CDR3 DNA only is kept here, 45 bases in frame from base 1. The library came from 5' RACE. The reads were generated on a NextSeq 500. In the TCR library protocol, unique molecular identifiers were attached to individual cDNA molecules to correct for PCR bias and sequencing error. Sequencing covered both TCR alpha and beta chains, and within each sample the abundances of alpha and beta sequences were tightly co-correlated. In the authors' own workflow: V gene, J gene and CDR3 annotation of TCR sequences was performed with Decombinator V4. Expanded TCRs were defined as changing significantly between any two time points under a Poisson model with p below 0.0001. TCR abundances were normalised to the total number of TCRs sequenced per sample and expressed as counts per million. MAIT TCRs were defined by TRAV1-2 paired with TRAJ12, TRAJ20 or TRAJ33, and iNKT TCRs by TRAV10 paired with TRAJ18. A search of VDJdb, accessed on 1 November 2021, was run for TCRs annotated to CMV, EBV and SARS-CoV-2, with TCRs annotated for multiple antigens excluded. TCRdb reworked the public reads: Q25 trimming with fastp, MiXCR clone assembly, productive beta chains retained. A single entry per CDR3 protein holds the most common genes and DNA from its merged rows. TCRdb's processing, not the study's, gives the V and J calls here. The sample includes 53,000 or so distinct CDR3 sequences, with less than 15% observed a single time. The ten biggest clones cover about 2.5% of the sample.

Set within a cohort of healthcare workers in London, UK, this nested case-control study involved weekly PCR testing of nasopharyngeal swabs along with blood sampling. Healthcare workers were recruited between 23 and 31 March 2020, during the week of the UK lockdown, and were followed weekly for up to about 15 weeks. What the research found in general, with its limitations: VDJdb matching was skewed toward anti-spike CD8 responses and likely underestimated virus-specific expansions by missing private and CD4 specificities.

The sequence is built from TRBV12-3 or TRBV12-4 and TRBJ1-1; the D region possibly corresponds to TRBD1 (5 bases align). The input for sequencing was whole blood, taken at baseline. The sequence was collected from an adult who was a healthcare worker with PCR-confirmed SARS-CoV-2 infection or an uninfected control (not recorded which). The nucleotide sequence is given as TGTGCCAGCAGACGTACGACAGTACCGAACACTGAAGCTTTCTTT. Translated, it gives CASRRTTVPNTEAFF.